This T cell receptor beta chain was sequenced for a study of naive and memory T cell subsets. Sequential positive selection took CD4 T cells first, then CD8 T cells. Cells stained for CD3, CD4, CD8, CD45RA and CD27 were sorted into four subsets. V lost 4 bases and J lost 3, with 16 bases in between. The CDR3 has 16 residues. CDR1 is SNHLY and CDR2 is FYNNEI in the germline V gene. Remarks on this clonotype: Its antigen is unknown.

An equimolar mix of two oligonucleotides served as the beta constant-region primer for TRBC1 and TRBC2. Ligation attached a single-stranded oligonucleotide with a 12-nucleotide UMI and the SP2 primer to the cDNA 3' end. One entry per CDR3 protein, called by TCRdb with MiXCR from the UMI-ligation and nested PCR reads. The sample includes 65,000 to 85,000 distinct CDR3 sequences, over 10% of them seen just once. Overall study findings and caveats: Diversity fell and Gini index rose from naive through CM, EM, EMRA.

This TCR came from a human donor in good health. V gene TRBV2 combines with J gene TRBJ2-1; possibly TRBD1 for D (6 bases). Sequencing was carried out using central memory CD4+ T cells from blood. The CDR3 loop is CASSVYPGQLYNEQFF. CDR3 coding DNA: TGTGCCAGCAGTGTATACCCGGGACAACTCTACAATGAGCAGTTCTTC. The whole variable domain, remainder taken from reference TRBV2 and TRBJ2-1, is EPEVTQTPSHQVTQMGQEVILRCVPISNHLYFYWYRQILGQKVEFLVSFYNNEISEKSEIFDDQFSVERPDGSNFTLKIRSTKLEDSAMYFCASSVYPGQLYNEQFFGPGTRLTVL.